The source of this TCR beta chain is a study of tumor-infiltrating lymphocytes in primary liver carcinoma. At the level of the study: Roughly 3.65 to 8 million productive TCRbeta reads were obtained per sample, with similar numbers across tissue types.

This clonotype has only a few counts. The antigen is undetermined. Germline and junction disagree at one end, which may indicate a read error. Co-extraction of both nucleic acids (RNA and DNA) used about 17-33 mg of unsorted bulk tissue. The patients presented with primary liver carcinoma, which was managed through surgical resection. Germline CDR1 SQVTM, CDR2 ANQGSEA. CDR3 length: 16 residues. The input was around 530 ng total RNA; TCR beta cDNA was made from it with a constant-region primer. For TCR beta, libraries were produced by three nested multiplex PCR rounds using slightly modified ARM-PCR. The two initial PCR rounds, approximately 10 cycles each, used TRBV1-TRBV30 forward and C-beta reverse primers. TCRdb processed the multiplex PCR reads anew with MiXCR; each CDR3 protein has one entry. The table records around 120,000 distinct CDR3 sequences, around 70% of them present only once. Overall study findings and caveats: Tumor region pairs shared more overlap than did tumor-adjacent and tumor-blood pairs. A significantly higher top-250-clone fraction was recorded for tumors than for blood (p = 0.039).

This receptor was taken from a woman between 55 and 75 years old with primary liver carcinoma and hepatitis B virus infection. Sequenced: tumor-adjacent normal liver tissue. J is TRBJ2-1 and V is TRBV29-1, with 10 bases that match TRBD2. CDR3 region: CSVVGLAGVSYHEQLF. CDR3 nucleotides: TGCAGCGTTGTGGGCCTAGCGGGAGTCTCCTACCATGAGCAGCTCTTC.